The next 21 T cell receptor beta chains were all read from a single sample in a study of cytomegalovirus exposure and HLA in healthy donors. PCR was performed using 60 Vbeta and 13 Jbeta primers. Repertoires were generated with immunoSEQ multiplex PCR, while TCRdb's copy carries only in-frame clones and drops some. The sample yields around 64,000 clones, just over 85% seen once. Sequencing was done on a sample of PBMCs. These receptors were collected from a woman in her 30s in good health and CMV-seronegative.

This clone was recorded only once. The chain has TRBV5-6 and TRBJ2-5; 8 nucleotides match TRBD1. The J call could be wrong; TRBJ2-7 is a better fit for the DNA end. Germline lookup yields CDR1 SGHDT and CDR2 YYEEEE. This CDR3 comprises 14 residues. This chain's CDR3 is CASSLDRVGYEQYF. The DNA for the CDR3 is TGTGCCAGCAGCCTGGACAGGGTGGGCTACGAGCAGTACTTC.

The chain has TRBV27 and TRBJ2-1; D perhaps matches TRBD2 (5 bases). Trimming removed 10 bases at V and 0 bases at J, with 19 bases between. CDR1 and CDR2 (germline): MNHEY, SMNVEV (reference sequence). The CDR3 runs to 16 residues. The CDR3 is CATPDCSPSSYNEQFF. The CDR3 region has the DNA TGTGCCACTCCGGACTGTAGCCCGAGCTCCTACAATGAGCAGTTCTTC.

The chain links TRBV28 to TRBJ2-3, with 7 bases that match TRBD2. The CDR3 runs to 17 residues. Germline-derived CDR1 and CDR2 are MDHEN and SYDVKM. With 6 bases clipped from V and 0 bases from J, the junction kept 12 bases outside the gene matches. The CDR3 region has the DNA TGTGCCAGCAGAGTTTTAGCGGGCCACCCTAGCACAGATACGCAGTATTTT. It translates to CASRVLAGHPSTDTQYF.

The chain carries TRBV29-1 and TRBJ2-5; TRBD1 aligns across 11 bases. Germline V gene data show CDR1 as SQVTM and CDR2 as ANQGSEA. After removal of 6 bases from V and 4 bases from J, the junction contained 1 base not matched to a gene. This CDR3 is built from 12 residues. In nucleotides, the CDR3 is TGCAGCGTCGGGACAGGGGGAGAGACCCAGTACTTC. Protein product: CSVGTGGETQYF.

The chain combines TRBV11-2 with TRBJ1-1, with a possible D match to TRBD1 (6 bases). Trimming left V 5 bases short and J 1 base short, with 17 bases between. The CDR3 has 16 amino acids. Germline lookup yields CDR1 SGHAT and CDR2 FQNNGV. Here the CDR3 DNA reads TGTGCCAGCAGCCAGGGGAACAGGGTAAGGAACACTGAAGCTTTCTTT. It is translated as CASSQGNRVRNTEAFF. Drawing the rest from reference TRBV11-2 and TRBJ1-1, the complete variable domain is EAGVAQSPRYKIIEKRQSVAFWCNPISGHATLYWYQQILGQGPKLLIQFQNNGVVDDSQLPKDRFSAERLKGVDSTLKIQPAKLEDSAVYLCASSQGNRVRNTEAFFGQGTRLTVV.

CDR3 in DNA: TGTGCCAGCAGTCCATATGTCGGGGAAATCAACACCGGGGAGCTGTTTTTT. Translated, it gives CASSPYVGEINTGELFF. V gene TRBV4-2 combines with J gene TRBJ2-2; tentative D call: TRBD2 (5 bases). Germline V gives CDR1 LGHNA, CDR2 YNFKEQ. The CDR3 is 17 residues long. V was clipped by 6 bases and J by 2 bases, with 19 bases between them.

The rearrangement joins TRBV18 to TRBJ2-2, with TRBD2 matching 8 bases. The trim removed 2 bases at V and 2 bases at J, leaving 4 bases unmatched. The CDR3 has 16 amino acids. CDR1 is KGHSH, CDR2 LQKENI, per germline. The CDR3 DNA reads as TGTGCCAGCTCACCAAAACTAGCGGACAACACCGGGGAGCTGTTTTTT. This gives the protein CASSPKLADNTGELFF.

A word on this clone: The same CDR3 is also encoded by other DNA sequences in this sample. The chain is built from TRBV29-1 and TRBJ2-5; 9 nucleotides line up with TRBD1. CDR1 is SQVTM, CDR2 ANQGSEA, per germline. The CDR3 spans 13 residues. V trimming: 6 bases; J trimming: 5 bases; junction bases outside the gene matches: 7. CDR3 sequence reads: CSVKTGGWETQYF. CDR3 nucleotide sequence: TGCAGCGTGAAGACAGGGGGGTGGGAGACCCAGTACTTC.

This chain connects TRBV15 to TRBJ2-3; 10 bases map to TRBD2. V lost 2 bases, J lost 2 bases, and 7 bases stayed unmatched. Germline loops: CDR1 LNHNV, CDR2 YYDKDF (reference sequence). The CDR3 length is 17 residues. The CDR3 DNA reads TGTGCCACCAGCAGAACTCGGACTAGCGGAAACACAGATACGCAGTATTTT. Its translation: CATSRTRTSGNTDTQYF.

This chain joins TRBV5-1 and TRBJ2-2; D is perhaps TRBD1 (6 bases). The CDR3 extends over 15 amino acids. Germline CDR1 reads SGHRS; CDR2 reads YFSETQ. V shed 0 bases and J shed 4 bases, with 10 bases lying between them. The CDR3 coding sequence is TGCGCCAGCAGCTTGGGACAGGAAGGCACCGGGGAGCTGTTTTTT. Amino acids: CASSLGQEGTGELFF. The entire variable domain, with the rest obtained from reference TRBV5-1 and TRBJ2-2, is as follows: KAGVTQTPRYLIKTRGQQVTLSCSPISGHRSVSWYQQTPGQGLQFLFEYFSETQRNKGNFPGRFSGRQFSNSRSEMNVSTLELGDSALYLCASSLGQEGTGELFFGEGSRLTVL.

V and J are TRBV6-5 and TRBJ1-6, with 8 bases identical to TRBD1. This CDR3 is 14 amino acids long. The germline CDR1 and CDR2 sequences are MNHEY and SVGAGI. The V segment lost 10 bases and the J segment 6 bases; nucleotides outside the gene matches: 8. CDR3: CATLGGQANSPLHF. CDR3 DNA sequence: TGTGCCACCTTGGGGGGACAGGCTAATTCACCCCTCCACTTT.

The chain is built from TRBV5-6 and TRBJ1-1; 8 bases match TRBD1. V gave up 4 bases and J gave up 0 bases; unmatched junction bases: 8. The CDR3 contains 16 residues. Germline V CDR1 and CDR2: SGHDT, YYEEEE. The CDR3 reads CASSARTGSMNTEAFF. CDR3 in DNA: TGTGCCAGCAGCGCCCGGACAGGGTCGATGAACACTGAAGCTTTCTTT.

V is TRBV28 and J is TRBJ2-1, with 7 bases fitting TRBD2. The CDR3 has 12 residues. In germline, CDR1 is MDHEN, CDR2 SYDVKM. With 4 bases clipped from V and 7 bases from J, the junction kept 1 base outside the gene matches. The CDR3, as DNA: TGTGCCAGCAGTTCACTAGCGAATGAGCAGTTCTTC. It codes for CASSSLANEQFF.

This rearrangement joins TRBV30 to TRBJ1-2; D is possibly TRBD1 (6 bases). CDR1 and CDR2 from the germline V gene are GTSNPN and SVGIG (reference sequence). V lost 4 bases and J lost 7, with 16 bases in between. The CDR3 covers 13 residues. CDR3 nucleotides: TGTGCCTGGACCTTATCAGGGGCGGGTGGCTACACCTTC. Encoded protein: CAWTLSGAGGYTF.

The chain is built from TRBV28 and TRBJ2-7; no reliable D call. V shed 2 bases and J shed 1 base, with 6 bases lying between them. Looked up from germline, CDR1 is MDHEN and CDR2 is SYDVKM. The CDR3 covers 13 residues. In DNA form, the CDR3 reads TGTGCCAGCAGTTTACCAGGATCCTACGAGCAGTACTTC. Translated, it gives CASSLPGSYEQYF.

This chain links TRBV28 with TRBJ2-2; a weak D match, TRBD1 (5 bases). The germline V gene has CDR1 MDHEN and CDR2 SYDVKM. Trimming took off 6 bases at V and 0 bases at J, with 11 bases between the two ends. This CDR3 has 15 amino acids. CDR3 DNA: TGTGCCAGCAGCCCAGGGTTCGCGAACACCGGGGAGCTGTTTTTT. Translated, it gives CASSPGFANTGELFF.

This chain uses TRBV4-2 with TRBJ2-2, with a tentative D call TRBD2 (6 bases). Per germline, CDR1 LGHNA and CDR2 YNFKEQ. Trimming took off 1 base at V and 7 bases at J, with 13 bases between the two ends. The CDR3 covers 15 residues. The CDR3 protein is CASSQGGRESGELFF. In nucleotides, the CDR3 is TGTGCCAGCAGCCAAGGAGGACGGGAGAGCGGGGAGCTGTTTTTT.

The chain combines TRBV9 with TRBJ2-7, with TRBD1 as a possible D gene (7 bases). In germline, CDR1 is SGDLS, CDR2 YYNGEE. CDR3 length: 14 residues. The V end was cut by 0 bases, the J end by 7 bases, with 14 bases between. The CDR3 is CASSVGNRGGEQYF. CDR3 nucleotides: TGTGCCAGCAGCGTAGGGAACAGGGGAGGAGAGCAGTACTTC.

This sequence joins TRBV2 and TRBJ1-6; 7 bases line up with TRBD1. The CDR3 sequence is 14 residues long. Germline V lookup: CDR1 SNHLY, CDR2 FYNNEI. Trimming at V came to 8 bases and at J to 6 bases, leaving 7 bases not matched to a gene. The CDR3 protein is CASSPQGVNSPLHF. As DNA, the CDR3 is TGTGCCAGCTCACCCCAGGGGGTTAATTCACCCCTCCACTTT.

V is TRBV5-1 and J is TRBJ2-2; D remains unclear. Germline assignment: CDR1 SGHRS and CDR2 YFSETQ. V lost 6 bases and J lost 7, with 16 bases in between. This CDR3 has 14 residues. The CDR3 here is CASTPSRENGELFF. CDR3 DNA sequence: TGCGCCAGCACCCCCTCGCGCGAAAACGGGGAGCTGTTTTTT.

The chain couples TRBV11-3 to TRBJ1-1; TRBD1 is a possible D gene (5 bases). This CDR3 has 15 amino acids. V lost 4 bases, J lost 1 base, and 13 bases lay in between. Germline V gene lookup returns CDR1 SGHNT and CDR2 YENEEA. For the CDR3, the DNA is TGTGCCAGCAGCTCCACGGGGGAAACGAACACTGAAGCTTTCTTT. It is translated as CASSSTGETNTEAFF.